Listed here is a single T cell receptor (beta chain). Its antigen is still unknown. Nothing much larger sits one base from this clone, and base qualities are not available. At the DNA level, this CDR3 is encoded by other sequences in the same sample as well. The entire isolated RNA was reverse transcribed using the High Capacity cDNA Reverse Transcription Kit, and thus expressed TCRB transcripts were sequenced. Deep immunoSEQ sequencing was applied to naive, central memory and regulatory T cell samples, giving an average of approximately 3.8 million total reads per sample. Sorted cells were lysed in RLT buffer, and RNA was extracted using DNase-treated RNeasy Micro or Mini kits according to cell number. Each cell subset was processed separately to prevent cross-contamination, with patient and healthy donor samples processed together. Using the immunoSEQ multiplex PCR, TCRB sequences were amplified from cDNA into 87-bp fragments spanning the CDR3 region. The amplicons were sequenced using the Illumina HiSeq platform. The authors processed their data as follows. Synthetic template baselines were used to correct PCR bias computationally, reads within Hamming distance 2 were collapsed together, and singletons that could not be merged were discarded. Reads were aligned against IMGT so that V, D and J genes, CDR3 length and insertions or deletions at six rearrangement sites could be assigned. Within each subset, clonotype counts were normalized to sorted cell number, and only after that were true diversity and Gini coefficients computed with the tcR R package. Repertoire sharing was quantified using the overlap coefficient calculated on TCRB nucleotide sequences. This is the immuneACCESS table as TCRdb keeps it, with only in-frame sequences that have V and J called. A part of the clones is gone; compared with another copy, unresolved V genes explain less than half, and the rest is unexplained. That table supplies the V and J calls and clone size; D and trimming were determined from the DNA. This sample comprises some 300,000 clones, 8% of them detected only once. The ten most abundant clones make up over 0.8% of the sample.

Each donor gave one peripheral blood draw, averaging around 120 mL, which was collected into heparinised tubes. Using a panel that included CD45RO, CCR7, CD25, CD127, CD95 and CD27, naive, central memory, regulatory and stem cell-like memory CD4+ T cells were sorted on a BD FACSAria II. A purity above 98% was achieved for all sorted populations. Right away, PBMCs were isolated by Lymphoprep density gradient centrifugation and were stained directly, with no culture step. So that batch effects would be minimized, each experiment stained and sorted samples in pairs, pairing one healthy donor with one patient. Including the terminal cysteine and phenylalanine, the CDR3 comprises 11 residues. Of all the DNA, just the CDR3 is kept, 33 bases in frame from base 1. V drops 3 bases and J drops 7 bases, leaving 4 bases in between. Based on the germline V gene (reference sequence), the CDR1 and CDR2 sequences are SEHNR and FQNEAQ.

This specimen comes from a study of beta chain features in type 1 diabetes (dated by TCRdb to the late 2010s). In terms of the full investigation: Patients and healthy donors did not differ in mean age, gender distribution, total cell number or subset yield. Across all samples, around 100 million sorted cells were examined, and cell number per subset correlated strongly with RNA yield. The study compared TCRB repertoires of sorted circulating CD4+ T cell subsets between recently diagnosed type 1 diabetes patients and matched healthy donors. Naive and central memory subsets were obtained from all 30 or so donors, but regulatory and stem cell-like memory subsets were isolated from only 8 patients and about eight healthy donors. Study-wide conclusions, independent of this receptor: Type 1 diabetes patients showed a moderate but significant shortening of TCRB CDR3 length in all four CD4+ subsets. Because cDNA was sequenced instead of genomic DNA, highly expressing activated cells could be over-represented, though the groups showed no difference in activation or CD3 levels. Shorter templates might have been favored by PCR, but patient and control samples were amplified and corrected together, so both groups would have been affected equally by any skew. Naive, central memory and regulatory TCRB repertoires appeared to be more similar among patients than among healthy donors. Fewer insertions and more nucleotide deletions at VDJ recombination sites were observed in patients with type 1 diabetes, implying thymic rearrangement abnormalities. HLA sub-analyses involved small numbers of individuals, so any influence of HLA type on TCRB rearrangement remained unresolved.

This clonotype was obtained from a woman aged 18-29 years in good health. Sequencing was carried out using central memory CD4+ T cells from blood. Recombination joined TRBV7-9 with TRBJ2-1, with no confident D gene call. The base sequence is TGTGCCAGCAGCTTGTTGAATGAGCAGTTCTTC. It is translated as CASSLLNEQFF.